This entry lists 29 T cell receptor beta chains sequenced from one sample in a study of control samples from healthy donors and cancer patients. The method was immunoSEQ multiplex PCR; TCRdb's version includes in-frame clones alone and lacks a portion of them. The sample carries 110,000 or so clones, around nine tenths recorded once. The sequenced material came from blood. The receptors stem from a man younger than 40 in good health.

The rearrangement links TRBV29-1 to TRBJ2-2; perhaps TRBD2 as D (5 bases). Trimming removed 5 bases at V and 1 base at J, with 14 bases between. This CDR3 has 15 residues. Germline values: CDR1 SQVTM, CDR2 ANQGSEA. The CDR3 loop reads CSVTPGSLNTGELFF. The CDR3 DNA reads TGCAGCGTTACCCCGGGGAGCTTGAACACCGGGGAGCTGTTTTTT.

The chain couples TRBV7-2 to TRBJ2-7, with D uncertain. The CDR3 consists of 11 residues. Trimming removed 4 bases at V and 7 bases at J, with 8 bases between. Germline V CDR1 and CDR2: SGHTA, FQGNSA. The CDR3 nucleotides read TGTGCCAGCAGCTCGCGGAGTGAGCAGTACTTC. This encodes CASSSRSEQYF.

The CDR3 protein is CASSDSPSGEADTQYF. The CDR3 DNA reads as TGTGCCAGCAGTGACTCTCCTAGCGGGGAGGCAGATACGCAGTATTTT. The rearrangement links TRBV6-4 to TRBJ2-3; the match to TRBD2 covers 9 bases. The CDR3 contains 16 residues. Germline values: CDR1 MRHNA, CDR2 SNTAGT. J gave up 4 bases and V 0 bases, and 5 bases lay outside the gene matches.

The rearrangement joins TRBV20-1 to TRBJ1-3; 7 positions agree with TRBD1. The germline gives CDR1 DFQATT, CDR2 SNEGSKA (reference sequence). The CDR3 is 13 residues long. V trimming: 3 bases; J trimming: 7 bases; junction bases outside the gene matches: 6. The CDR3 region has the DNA TGCAGTGCTAGTGGGACAGTTGGGAACACCATATATTTT. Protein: CSASGTVGNTIYF.

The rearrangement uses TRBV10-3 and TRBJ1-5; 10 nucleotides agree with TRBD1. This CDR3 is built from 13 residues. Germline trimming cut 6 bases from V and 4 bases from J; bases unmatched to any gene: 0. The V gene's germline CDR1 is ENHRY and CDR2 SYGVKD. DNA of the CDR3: TGTGCCATCAGGGGACAGGGGAATCAGCCCCAGCATTTT. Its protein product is CAIRGQGNQPQHF.

In DNA form, the CDR3 reads TGTGCCAGCAGTAGGGCCCCCTTGCGCGACAATGAGCAGTTCTTC. Amino acid sequence: CASSRAPLRDNEQFF. The rearrangement uses TRBV2 and TRBJ2-1, with D hard to call. V was trimmed by 5 bases and J by 5 bases, leaving 16 bases between them. Germline V lookup: CDR1 SNHLY, CDR2 FYNNEI. The CDR3 extends over 15 amino acids.

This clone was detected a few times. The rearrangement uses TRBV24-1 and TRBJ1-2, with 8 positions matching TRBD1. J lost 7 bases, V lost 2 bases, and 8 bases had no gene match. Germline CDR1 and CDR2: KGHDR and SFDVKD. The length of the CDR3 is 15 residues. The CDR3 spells CATSDSSTGAVGYTF. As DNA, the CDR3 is TGTGCCACCAGTGATTCCTCGACAGGGGCGGTTGGCTACACCTTC.

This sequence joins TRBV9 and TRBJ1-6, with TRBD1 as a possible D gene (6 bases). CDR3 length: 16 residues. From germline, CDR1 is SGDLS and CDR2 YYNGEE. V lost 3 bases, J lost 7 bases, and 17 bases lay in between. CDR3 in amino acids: CASSDALAGGNSPLHF. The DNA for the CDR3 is TGTGCCAGCAGCGATGCCCTTGCCGGGGGCAATTCACCCCTCCACTTT.

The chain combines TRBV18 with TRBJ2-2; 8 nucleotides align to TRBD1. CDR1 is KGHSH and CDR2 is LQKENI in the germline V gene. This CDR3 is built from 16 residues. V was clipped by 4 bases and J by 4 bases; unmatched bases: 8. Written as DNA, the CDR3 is TGTGCCAGCTCACTTGGACAGGGAAGGAGCACCGGGGAGCTGTTTTTT. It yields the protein CASSLGQGRSTGELFF.

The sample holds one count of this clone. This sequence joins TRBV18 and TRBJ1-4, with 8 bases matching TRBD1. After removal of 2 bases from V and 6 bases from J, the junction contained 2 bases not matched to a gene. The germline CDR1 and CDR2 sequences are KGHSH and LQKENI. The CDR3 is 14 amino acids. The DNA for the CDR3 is TGTGCCAGCTCACCAGGACAGGGTTATGAAAAACTGTTTTTT. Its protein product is CASSPGQGYEKLFF. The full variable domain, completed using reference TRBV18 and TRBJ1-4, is NAGVMQNPRHLVRRRGQEARLRCSPMKGHSHVYWYRQLPEEGLKFMVYLQKENIIDESGMPKERFSAEFPKEGPSILRIQQVVRGDSAAYFCASSPGQGYEKLFFGSGTQLSVL.

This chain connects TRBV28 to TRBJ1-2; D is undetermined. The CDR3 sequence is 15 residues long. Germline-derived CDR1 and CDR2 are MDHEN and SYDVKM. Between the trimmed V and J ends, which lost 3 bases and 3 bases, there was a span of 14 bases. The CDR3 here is CASSFRRPIDYGYTF. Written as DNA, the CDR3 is TGTGCCAGCAGTTTCCGACGGCCTATCGACTATGGCTACACCTTC.

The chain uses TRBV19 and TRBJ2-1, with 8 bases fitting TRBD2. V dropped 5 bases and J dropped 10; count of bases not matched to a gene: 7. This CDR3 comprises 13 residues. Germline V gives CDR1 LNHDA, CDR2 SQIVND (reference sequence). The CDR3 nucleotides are TGTGCCAGTAGTTACGAGCGGGGGCGAGAGCAGTTCTTC. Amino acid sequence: CASSYERGREQFF.

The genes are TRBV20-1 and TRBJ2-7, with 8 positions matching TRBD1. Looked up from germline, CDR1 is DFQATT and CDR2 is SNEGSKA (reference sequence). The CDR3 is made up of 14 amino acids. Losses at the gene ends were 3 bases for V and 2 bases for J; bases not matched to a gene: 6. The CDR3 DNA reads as TGCAGTGCTAGTGAACGGGACAGGACCTACGAGCAGTACTTC. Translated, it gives CSASERDRTYEQYF.

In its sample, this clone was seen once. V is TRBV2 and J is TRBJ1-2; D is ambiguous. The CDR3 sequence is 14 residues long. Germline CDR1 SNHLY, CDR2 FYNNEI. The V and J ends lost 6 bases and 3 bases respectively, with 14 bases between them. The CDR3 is CASRETGSHYGYTF. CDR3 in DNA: TGTGCCAGCAGAGAGACCGGTTCTCACTATGGCTACACCTTC.

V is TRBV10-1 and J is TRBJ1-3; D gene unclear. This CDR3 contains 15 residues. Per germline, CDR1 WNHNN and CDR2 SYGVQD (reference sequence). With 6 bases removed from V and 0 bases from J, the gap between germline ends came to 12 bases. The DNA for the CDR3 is TGCGCCAGCAGGTTGGACGGCCTCTCTGGAAACACCATATATTTT. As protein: CASRLDGLSGNTIYF.

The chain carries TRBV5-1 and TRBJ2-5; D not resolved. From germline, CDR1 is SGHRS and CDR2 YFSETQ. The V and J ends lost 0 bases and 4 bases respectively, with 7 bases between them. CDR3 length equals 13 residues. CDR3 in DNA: TGCGCCAGCAGCTTGGCCTCCCCAGAGACCCAGTACTTC. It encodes CASSLASPETQYF.

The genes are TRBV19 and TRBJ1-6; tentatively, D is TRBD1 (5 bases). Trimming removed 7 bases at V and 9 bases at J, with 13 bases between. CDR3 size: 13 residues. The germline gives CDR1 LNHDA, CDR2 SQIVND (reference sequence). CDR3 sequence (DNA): TGTGCCAGTACGGTGGGGGGTCTTTCACCCCTCCACTTT. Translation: CASTVGGLSPLHF.

CDR3 amino acids: CASTPIWGNVLTF. The CDR3, as DNA: TGTGCCAGCACCCCAATCTGGGGCAACGTCCTGACTTTC. This chain uses TRBV6-2 or TRBV6-3 with TRBJ2-6; D is ambiguous. V lost 7 bases and J 9 bases, leaving 13 bases between the germline ends. This CDR3 has 13 amino acids. Germline assignment: CDR1 MNHEY and CDR2 SVGEGT.

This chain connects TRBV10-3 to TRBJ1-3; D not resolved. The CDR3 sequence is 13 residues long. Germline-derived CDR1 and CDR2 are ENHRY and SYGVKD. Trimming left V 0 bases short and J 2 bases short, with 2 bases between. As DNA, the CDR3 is TGTGCCATCAGTGAGTCAACTGGAAACACCATATATTTT. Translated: CAISESTGNTIYF.

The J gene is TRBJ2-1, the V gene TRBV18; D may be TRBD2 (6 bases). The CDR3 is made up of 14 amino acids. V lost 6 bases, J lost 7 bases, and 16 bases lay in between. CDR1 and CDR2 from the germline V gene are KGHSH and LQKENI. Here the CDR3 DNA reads TGTGCCAGCTCGGAGGGGATCCAGTCTAATGAGCAGTTCTTC. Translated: CASSEGIQSNEQFF.

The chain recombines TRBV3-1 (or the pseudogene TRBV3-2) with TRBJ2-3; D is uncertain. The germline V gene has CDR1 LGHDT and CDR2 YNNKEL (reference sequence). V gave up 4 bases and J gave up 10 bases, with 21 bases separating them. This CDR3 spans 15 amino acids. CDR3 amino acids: CASSRYPTQADPQYF. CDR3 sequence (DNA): TGTGCCAGCAGCCGGTACCCTACTCAGGCCGACCCGCAGTATTTT.

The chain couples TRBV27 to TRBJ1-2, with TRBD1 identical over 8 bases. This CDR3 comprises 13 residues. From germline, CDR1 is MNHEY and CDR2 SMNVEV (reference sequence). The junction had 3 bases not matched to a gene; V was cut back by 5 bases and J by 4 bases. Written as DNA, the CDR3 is TGTGCCAGCAGTCTTACAGGGGGCTATGGCTACACCTTC. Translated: CASSLTGGYGYTF.

In DNA, the CDR3 is TGCAGCGTTGCTCCGAGGGGTGGGGTTAGGGAGCCCCAGCATTTT. It specifies CSVAPRGGVREPQHF. This chain links TRBV29-1 with TRBJ1-5; a possible D gene is TRBD1 (5 bases). Deletions cut 4 bases from V and 8 bases from J, with 21 bases between. CDR1 is SQVTM, CDR2 ANQGSEA, per germline. This CDR3 has 15 residues.

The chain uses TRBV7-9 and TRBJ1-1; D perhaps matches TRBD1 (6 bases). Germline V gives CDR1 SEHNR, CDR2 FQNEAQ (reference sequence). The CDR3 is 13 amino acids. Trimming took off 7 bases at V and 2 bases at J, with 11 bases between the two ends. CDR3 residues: CASISQGNTEAFF. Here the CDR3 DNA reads TGTGCCAGCATATCACAGGGAAACACTGAAGCTTTCTTT. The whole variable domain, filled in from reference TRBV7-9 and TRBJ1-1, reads DTGVSQNPRHKITKRGQNVTFRCDPISEHNRLYWYRQTLGQGPEFLTYFQNEAQLEKSRLLSDRFSAERPKGSFSTLEIQRTEQGDSAMYLCASISQGNTEAFFGQGTRLTVV.

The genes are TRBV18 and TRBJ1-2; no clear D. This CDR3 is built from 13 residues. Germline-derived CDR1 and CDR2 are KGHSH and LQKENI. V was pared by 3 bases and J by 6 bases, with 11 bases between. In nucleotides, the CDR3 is TGTGCCAGCTCACCGGTTGGCGGGAATGGCTACACCTTC. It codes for CASSPVGGNGYTF.

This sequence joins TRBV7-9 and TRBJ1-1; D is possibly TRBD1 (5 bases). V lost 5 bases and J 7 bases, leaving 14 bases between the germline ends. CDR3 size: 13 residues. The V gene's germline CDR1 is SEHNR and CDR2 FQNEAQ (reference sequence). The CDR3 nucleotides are TGTGCCAGCAGCCCCCCGGGACTCTTTGAAGCTTTCTTT. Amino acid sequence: CASSPPGLFEAFF.

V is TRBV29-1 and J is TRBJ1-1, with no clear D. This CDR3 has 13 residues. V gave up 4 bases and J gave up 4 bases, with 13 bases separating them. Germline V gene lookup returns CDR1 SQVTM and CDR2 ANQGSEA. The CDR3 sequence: CSVASGLITEAFF. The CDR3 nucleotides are TGCAGCGTTGCCTCAGGCCTAATCACTGAAGCTTTCTTT.

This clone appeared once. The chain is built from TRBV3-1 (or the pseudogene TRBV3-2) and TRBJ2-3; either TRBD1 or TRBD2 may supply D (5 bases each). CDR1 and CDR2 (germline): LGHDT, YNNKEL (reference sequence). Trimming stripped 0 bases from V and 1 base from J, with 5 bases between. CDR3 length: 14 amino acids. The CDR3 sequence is CASSQEGGTDTQYF. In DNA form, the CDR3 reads TGTGCCAGCAGCCAAGAGGGGGGCACAGATACGCAGTATTTT.

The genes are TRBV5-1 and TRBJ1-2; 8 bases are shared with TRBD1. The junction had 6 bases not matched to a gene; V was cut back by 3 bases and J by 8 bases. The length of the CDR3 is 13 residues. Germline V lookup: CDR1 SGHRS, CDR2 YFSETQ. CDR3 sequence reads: CASSSGTGDGYTF. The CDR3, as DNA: TGCGCCAGCAGCTCCGGGACAGGAGACGGCTACACCTTC.